These T cell receptor beta chains were read from a single sample in a study of OX40 agonist ivuxolimab in advanced cancers. Data came from immunoSEQ multiplex PCR; TCRdb stores just in-frame clones and leaves some out. The sample has 50,000 or so clones; approximately 85% are singletons. The source material was CD4+ or CD8+ T cells sorted from blood, sampled in a trial of the OX40 agonist ivuxolimab. These receptors were obtained from an adult with an advanced solid tumor such as melanoma, head and neck, liver or kidney cancer. The CDR3 runs from the conserved cysteine through the conserved F or W. The order of the fields is clone size, J gene, D gene, V gene, CDR3 protein, CDR3 DNA. The D gene is left open where the match is weak. Expanded clones get a size class; other rows say once, few or many, or leave the size out.

abundance: .
j_gene: TRBJ2-5
d_gene: .
v_gene: TRBV28
CDR3aa: CASSLGLGEWETQYF
CDR3nt: TGTGCCAGCAGTTTAGGGTTGGGGGAGTGGGAGACCCAGTACTTC

abundance: .
j_gene: TRBJ2-3
d_gene: TRBD2
v_gene: TRBV28
CDR3aa: CASSKIPWTSGPSTDTQYF
CDR3nt: TGTGCCAGCAGTAAAATCCCTTGGACTAGCGGGCCTAGCACAGATACGCAGTATTTT

abundance: .
j_gene: TRBJ2-7
d_gene: TRBD1
v_gene: TRBV6-1
CDR3aa: CASSVKWDSSYEQYF
CDR3nt: TGTGCCAGCTCAGTGAAGTGGGACAGCTCCTACGAGCAGTACTTC

abundance: .
j_gene: TRBJ2-2
d_gene: .
v_gene: TRBV14
CDR3aa: CASSLVGSMWLFF
CDR3nt: TGTGCCAGCAGCCTCGTCGGGAGTATGTGGCTGTTTTTT

abundance: .
j_gene: TRBJ2-7
d_gene: TRBD2
v_gene: TRBV10-1
CDR3aa: CASSESMVAGGDEQYF
CDR3nt: TGCGCCAGCAGTGAGTCGATGGTAGCGGGAGGAGACGAGCAGTACTTC

abundance: .
j_gene: TRBJ1-1
d_gene: .
v_gene: TRBV9
CDR3aa: CASSVFEGTEAFF
CDR3nt: TGTGCCAGCAGCGTTTTTGAGGGCACTGAAGCTTTCTTT

abundance: .
j_gene: TRBJ2-1
d_gene: TRBD1
v_gene: TRBV7-9
CDR3aa: CASSFPRRDRDNEQFF
CDR3nt: TGTGCCAGCAGCTTCCCTCGACGGGACAGAGACAATGAGCAGTTCTTC

abundance: few
j_gene: TRBJ2-3
d_gene: .
v_gene: TRBV5-1
CDR3aa: CASSSGSITATQYF
CDR3nt: TGCGCCAGCAGCTCCGGTTCAATTACGGCCACGCAGTATTTT

abundance: .
j_gene: TRBJ1-5
d_gene: .
v_gene: TRBV5-8
CDR3aa: CASSRDQGYSNQPQHF
CDR3nt: TGTGCCAGCAGCCGCGATCAGGGGTATAGCAATCAGCCCCAGCATTTT

abundance: .
j_gene: TRBJ2-3
d_gene: .
v_gene: TRBV7-2
CDR3aa: CASSTPSTDTQYF
CDR3nt: TGTGCCAGCAGCACCCCAAGCACAGATACGCAGTATTTT

abundance: .
j_gene: TRBJ2-5
d_gene: TRBD2
v_gene: TRBV5-6
CDR3aa: CASAGDEETQYF
CDR3nt: TGTGCCAGCGCGGGAGACGAGGAGACCCAGTACTTC

abundance: .
j_gene: TRBJ2-1
d_gene: TRBD2
v_gene: TRBV6-5
CDR3aa: CASRASLAGDGEQFF
CDR3nt: TGTGCCAGCAGGGCTTCACTAGCGGGAGATGGTGAGCAGTTCTTC

abundance: .
j_gene: TRBJ2-7
d_gene: .
v_gene: TRBV13
CDR3aa: CASSLGGKGIGQYF
CDR3nt: TGTGCCAGCAGCTTAGGCGGGAAGGGCATCGGGCAGTACTTC

abundance: few
j_gene: TRBJ2-1
d_gene: .
v_gene: TRBV4-3
CDR3aa: CASSQDSGAFRDNEQFF
CDR3nt: TGCGCCAGCAGCCAAGATTCGGGGGCCTTTAGAGATAATGAGCAGTTCTTC

abundance: .
j_gene: TRBJ2-1
d_gene: .
v_gene: TRBV5-6
CDR3aa: CASSLFLNNEQFF
CDR3nt: TGTGCCAGCAGCTTGTTTCTGAACAATGAGCAGTTCTTC

abundance: .
j_gene: TRBJ2-3
d_gene: TRBD1
v_gene: TRBV5-1
CDR3aa: CASSLGTGRDTQYF
CDR3nt: TGCGCCAGCAGCTTGGGGACAGGACGCGATACGCAGTATTTT

abundance: .
j_gene: TRBJ1-5
d_gene: .
v_gene: TRBV9
CDR3aa: CASSKAGGVHQPQHF
CDR3nt: TGTGCCAGCAGCAAAGCCGGGGGGGTGCATCAGCCCCAGCATTTT

abundance: .
j_gene: TRBJ1-5
d_gene: TRBD1
v_gene: TRBV4-2
CDR3aa: CASSPGDLGQNNQPQHF
CDR3nt: TGTGCCAGCAGCCCGGGAGATTTGGGACAGAACAATCAGCCCCAGCATTTT

abundance: .
j_gene: TRBJ1-2
d_gene: TRBD1
v_gene: TRBV28
CDR3aa: CASTDRGHYGYTF
CDR3nt: TGTGCCAGCACCGATAGGGGGCACTATGGCTACACCTTC

abundance: .
j_gene: TRBJ2-5
d_gene: TRBD2
v_gene: TRBV30
CDR3aa: CASHLAGVRETQYF
CDR3nt: TGTGCCTCCCACCTGGCGGGGGTGCGGGAGACCCAGTACTTC

abundance: .
j_gene: TRBJ2-5
d_gene: .
v_gene: TRBV2
CDR3aa: CASSRDVETQYF
CDR3nt: TGTGCCAGCAGTCGGGACGTAGAGACCCAGTACTTC

abundance: .
j_gene: TRBJ1-4
d_gene: .
v_gene: TRBV7-2
CDR3aa: CASSLTGGPGNLEKLFF
CDR3nt: TGTGCCAGCAGCTTAACGGGGGGGCCTGGGAATCTTGAAAAACTGTTTTTT

abundance: .
j_gene: TRBJ2-2
d_gene: .
v_gene: TRBV18
CDR3aa: CASSPQAGSGELFF
CDR3nt: TGTGCCAGCTCACCACAGGCGGGCTCCGGGGAGCTGTTTTTT